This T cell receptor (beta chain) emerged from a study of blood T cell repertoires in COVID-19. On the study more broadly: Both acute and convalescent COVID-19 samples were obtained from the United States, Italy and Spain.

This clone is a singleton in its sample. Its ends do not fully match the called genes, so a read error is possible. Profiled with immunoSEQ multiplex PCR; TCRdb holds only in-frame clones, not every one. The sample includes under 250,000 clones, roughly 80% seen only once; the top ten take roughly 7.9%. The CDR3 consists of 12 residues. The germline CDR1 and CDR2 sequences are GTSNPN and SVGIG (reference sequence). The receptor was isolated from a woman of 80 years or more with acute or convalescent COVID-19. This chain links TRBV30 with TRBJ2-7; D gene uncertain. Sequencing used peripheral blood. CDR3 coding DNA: TGTGCCTGGAATTCCGGCGGTTACGTGCAGTACTTC. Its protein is CAWNSGGYVQYF.